This T cell receptor beta chain came from a study of T cell responses to AZD1222 COVID-19 vaccine. Timing groups of about 4 and about 12 weeks for second doses were pooled. Study-wide results and limits: In a largely white British group with more females than males, clonal diversity was possibly underestimated. Among vaccine-associated CD4 TCRs, coverage spanned spike, with dominance at 160-218 and 743-854.

For this clone: No antigen is known for it.

Measured with immunoSEQ multiplex PCR; TCRdb has only the in-frame clones, and not every one. The table lists about 140,000 clones, around nine tenths of them singletons. This CDR3 is 15 amino acids long. V was trimmed by 4 bases and J by 4 bases, leaving 17 bases between them. Germline V lookup: CDR1 SGHTS, CDR2 YDEGEE. The chain employs TRBV5-8 and TRBJ1-2; D might be TRBD1 (6 bases). The TCR sequence derives from an adult who received the AZD1222 COVID-19 vaccine. The sample here was peripheral blood, taken 28 days after the second AZD1222 dose. The CDR3 loop is CASSLSGQGSYGYTF. Written as DNA, the CDR3 is TGTGCCAGCAGCCTTAGCGGGCAGGGGAGCTATGGCTACACCTTC.